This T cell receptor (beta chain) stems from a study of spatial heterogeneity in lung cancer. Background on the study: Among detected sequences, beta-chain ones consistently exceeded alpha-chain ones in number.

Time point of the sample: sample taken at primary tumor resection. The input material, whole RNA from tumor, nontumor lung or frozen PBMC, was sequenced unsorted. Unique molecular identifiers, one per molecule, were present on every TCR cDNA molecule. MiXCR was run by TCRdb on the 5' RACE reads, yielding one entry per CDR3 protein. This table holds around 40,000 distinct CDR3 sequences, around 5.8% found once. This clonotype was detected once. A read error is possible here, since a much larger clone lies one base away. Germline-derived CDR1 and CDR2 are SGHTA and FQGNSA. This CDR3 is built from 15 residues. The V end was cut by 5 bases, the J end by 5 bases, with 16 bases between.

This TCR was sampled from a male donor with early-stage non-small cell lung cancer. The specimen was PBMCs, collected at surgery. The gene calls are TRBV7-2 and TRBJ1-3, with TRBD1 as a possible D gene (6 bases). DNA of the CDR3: TGTGCCAGCAGCCGGGAGGTAGGGACAAGAAACACCATATATTTT. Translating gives CASSREVGTRNTIYF.